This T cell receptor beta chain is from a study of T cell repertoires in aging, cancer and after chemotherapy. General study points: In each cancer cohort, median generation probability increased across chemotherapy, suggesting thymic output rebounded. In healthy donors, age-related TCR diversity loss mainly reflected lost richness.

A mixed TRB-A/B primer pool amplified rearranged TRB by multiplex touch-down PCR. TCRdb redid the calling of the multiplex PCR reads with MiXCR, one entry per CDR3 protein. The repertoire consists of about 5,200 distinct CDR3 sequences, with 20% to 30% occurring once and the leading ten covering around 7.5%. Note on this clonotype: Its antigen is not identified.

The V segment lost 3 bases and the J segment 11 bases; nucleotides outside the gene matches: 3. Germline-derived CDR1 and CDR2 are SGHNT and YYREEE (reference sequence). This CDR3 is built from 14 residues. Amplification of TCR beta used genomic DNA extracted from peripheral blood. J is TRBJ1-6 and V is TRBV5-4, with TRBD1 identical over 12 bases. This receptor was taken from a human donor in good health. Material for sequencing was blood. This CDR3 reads CASSSRDRGPPLHF. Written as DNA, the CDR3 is TGTGCCAGCAGCTCGCGGGACAGGGGGCCACCCCTCCACTTT.